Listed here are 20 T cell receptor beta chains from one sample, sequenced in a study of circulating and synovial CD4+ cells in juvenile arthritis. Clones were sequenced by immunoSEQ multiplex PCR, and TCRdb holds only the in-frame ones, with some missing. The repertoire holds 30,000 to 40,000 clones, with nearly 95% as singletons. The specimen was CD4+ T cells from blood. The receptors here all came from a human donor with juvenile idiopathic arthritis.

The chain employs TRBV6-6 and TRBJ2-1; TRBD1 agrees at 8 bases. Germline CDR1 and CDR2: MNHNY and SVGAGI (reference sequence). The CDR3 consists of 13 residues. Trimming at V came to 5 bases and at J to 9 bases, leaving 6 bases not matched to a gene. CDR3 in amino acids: CASSRTGGIEQFF. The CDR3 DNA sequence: TGTGCCAGCAGTCGTACAGGGGGAATTGAGCAGTTCTTC.

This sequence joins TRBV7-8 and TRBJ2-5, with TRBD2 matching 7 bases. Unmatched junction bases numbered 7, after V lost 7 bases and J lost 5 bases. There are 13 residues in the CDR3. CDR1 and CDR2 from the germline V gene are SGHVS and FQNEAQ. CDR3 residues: CASTGGPPETQYF. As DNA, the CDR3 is TGTGCCAGCACGGGAGGCCCGCCCGAGACCCAGTACTTC. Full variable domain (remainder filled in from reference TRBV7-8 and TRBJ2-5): GAGVSQSPRYKVAKRGQDVALRCDPISGHVSLFWYQQALGQGPEFLTYFQNEAQLDKSGLPSDRFFAERPEGSVSTLKIQRTQQEDSAVYLCASTGGPPETQYFGPGTRLLVL.

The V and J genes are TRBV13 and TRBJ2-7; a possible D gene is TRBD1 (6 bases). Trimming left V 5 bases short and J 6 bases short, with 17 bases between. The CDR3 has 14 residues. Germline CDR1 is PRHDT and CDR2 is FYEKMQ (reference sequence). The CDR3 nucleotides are TGTGCCAGCAGCGGATCCCAGGGGTTAAGCGAGCAGTACTTC. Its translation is CASSGSQGLSEQYF.

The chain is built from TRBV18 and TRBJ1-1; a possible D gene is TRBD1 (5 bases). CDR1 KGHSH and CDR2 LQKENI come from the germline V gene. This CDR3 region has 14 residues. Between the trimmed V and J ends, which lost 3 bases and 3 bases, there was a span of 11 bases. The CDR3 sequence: CASSPRDYDTEAFF. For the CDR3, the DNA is TGTGCCAGCTCACCCAGGGATTATGACACTGAAGCTTTCTTT.

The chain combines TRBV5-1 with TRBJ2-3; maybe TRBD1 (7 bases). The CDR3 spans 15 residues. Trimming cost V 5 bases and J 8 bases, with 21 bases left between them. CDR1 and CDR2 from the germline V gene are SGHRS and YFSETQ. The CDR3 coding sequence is TGCGCCAGCAGAGGGGGGACAGCGCCCAGGGGTACGCAGTATTTT. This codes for CASRGGTAPRGTQYF.

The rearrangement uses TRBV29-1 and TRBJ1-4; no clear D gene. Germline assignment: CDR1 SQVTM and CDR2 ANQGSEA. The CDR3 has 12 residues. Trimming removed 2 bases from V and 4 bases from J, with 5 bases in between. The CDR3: CSVEISNEKLFF. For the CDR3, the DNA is TGCAGCGTTGAAATCAGTAATGAAAAACTGTTTTTT.

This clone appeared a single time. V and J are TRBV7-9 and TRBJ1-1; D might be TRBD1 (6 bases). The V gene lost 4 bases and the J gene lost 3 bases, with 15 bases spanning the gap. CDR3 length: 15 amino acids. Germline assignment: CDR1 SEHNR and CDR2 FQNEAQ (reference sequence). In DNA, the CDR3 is TGTGCCAGCAGCTCCTGGGGGGGCGGGGACACTGAAGCTTTCTTT. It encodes CASSSWGGGDTEAFF.

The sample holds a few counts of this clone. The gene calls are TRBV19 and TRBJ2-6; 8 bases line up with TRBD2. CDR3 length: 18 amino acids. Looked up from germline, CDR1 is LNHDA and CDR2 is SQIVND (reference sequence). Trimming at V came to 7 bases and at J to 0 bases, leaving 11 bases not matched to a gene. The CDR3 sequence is CASNPSRGGDSGANVLTF. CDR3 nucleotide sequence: TGTGCCAGTAACCCATCTCGGGGGGGTGACTCTGGGGCCAACGTCCTGACTTTC.

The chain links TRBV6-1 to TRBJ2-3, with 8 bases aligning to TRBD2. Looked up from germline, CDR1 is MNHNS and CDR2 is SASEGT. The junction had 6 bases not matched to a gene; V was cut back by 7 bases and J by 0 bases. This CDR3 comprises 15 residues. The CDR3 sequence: CASTLAGSSTDTQYF. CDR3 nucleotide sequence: TGTGCCAGCACCTTAGCGGGGAGTAGCACAGATACGCAGTATTTT.

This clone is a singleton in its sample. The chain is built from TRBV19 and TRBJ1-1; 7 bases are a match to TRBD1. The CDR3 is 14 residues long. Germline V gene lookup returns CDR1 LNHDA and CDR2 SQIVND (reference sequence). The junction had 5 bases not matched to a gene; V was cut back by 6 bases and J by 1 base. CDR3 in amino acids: CASRTGLENTEAFF. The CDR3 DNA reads TGTGCCAGTAGGACAGGGCTGGAGAACACTGAAGCTTTCTTT.

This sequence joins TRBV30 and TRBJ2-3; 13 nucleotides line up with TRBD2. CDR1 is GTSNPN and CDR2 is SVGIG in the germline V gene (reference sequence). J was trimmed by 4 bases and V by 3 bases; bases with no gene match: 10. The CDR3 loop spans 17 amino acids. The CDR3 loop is CAWSPSRTSGSPDTQYF. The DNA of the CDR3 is TGTGCCTGGAGCCCCTCCCGGACTAGCGGGAGCCCAGATACGCAGTATTTT. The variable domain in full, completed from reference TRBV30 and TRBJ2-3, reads SQTIHQWPATLVQPVGSPLSLECTVEGTSNPNLYWYRQAAGRGLQLLFYSVGIGQISSEVPQNLSASRPQDRQFILSSKKLLLSDSGFYLCAWSPSRTSGSPDTQYFGPGTRLTVL.

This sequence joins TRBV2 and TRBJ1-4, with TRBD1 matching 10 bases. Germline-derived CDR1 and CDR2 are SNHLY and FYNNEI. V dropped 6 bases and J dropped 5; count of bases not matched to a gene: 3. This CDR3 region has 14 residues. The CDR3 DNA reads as TGTGCCAGCAGGTGGGGACAGGGGAATGAAAAACTGTTTTTT. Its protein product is CASRWGQGNEKLFF.

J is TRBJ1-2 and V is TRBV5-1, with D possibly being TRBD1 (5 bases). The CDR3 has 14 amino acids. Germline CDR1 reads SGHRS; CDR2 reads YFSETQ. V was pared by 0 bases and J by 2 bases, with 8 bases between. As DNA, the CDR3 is TGCGCCAGCAGCTTGGGACGGACAAACTATGGCTACACCTTC. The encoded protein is CASSLGRTNYGYTF.

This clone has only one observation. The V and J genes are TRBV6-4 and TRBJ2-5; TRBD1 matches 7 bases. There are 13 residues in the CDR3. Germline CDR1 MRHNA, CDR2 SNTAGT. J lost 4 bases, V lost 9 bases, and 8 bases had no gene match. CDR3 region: CARRQGELETQYF. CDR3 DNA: TGTGCCAGAAGACAGGGAGAGTTAGAGACCCAGTACTTC.

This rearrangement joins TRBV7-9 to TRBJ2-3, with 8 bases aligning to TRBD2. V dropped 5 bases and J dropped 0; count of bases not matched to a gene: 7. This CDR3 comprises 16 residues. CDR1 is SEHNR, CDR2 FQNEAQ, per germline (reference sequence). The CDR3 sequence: CASSRMRGASTDTQYF. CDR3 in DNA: TGTGCCAGCAGCCGGATGCGGGGGGCGAGCACAGATACGCAGTATTTT. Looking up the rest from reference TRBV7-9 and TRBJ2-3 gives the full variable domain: DTGVSQNPRHKITKRGQNVTFRCDPISEHNRLYWYRQTLGQGPEFLTYFQNEAQLEKSRLLSDRFSAERPKGSFSTLEIQRTEQGDSAMYLCASSRMRGASTDTQYFGPGTRLTVL.

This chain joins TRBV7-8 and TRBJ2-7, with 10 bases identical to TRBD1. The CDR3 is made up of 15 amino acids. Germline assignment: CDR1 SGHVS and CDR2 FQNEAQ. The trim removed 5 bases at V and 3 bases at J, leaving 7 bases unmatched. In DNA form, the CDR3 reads TGTGCCAGCAGCCCTAGGGACAGGGGAGACTACGAGCAGTACTTC. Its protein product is CASSPRDRGDYEQYF.

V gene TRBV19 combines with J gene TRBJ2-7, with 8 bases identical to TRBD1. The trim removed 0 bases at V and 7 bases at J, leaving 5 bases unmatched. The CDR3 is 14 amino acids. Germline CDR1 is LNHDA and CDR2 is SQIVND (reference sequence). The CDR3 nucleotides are TGTGCCAGTAGTATAGATCAGGGGGCGATGGAGCAGTACTTC. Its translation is CASSIDQGAMEQYF.

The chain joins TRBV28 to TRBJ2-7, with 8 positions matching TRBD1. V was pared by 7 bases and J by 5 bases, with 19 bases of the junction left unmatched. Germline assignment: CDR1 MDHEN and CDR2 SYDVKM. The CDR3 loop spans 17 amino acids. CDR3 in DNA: TGTGCCAGCACTCCGATGTTGGGGCAGGGGGCCCGAGACGAGCAGTACTTC. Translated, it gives CASTPMLGQGARDEQYF. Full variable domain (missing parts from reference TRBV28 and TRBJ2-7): DVKVTQSSRYLVKRTGEKVFLECVQDMDHENMFWYRQDPGLGLRLIYFSYDVKMKEKGDIPEGYSVSREKKERFSLILESASTNQTSMYLCASTPMLGQGARDEQYFGPGTRLTVT.

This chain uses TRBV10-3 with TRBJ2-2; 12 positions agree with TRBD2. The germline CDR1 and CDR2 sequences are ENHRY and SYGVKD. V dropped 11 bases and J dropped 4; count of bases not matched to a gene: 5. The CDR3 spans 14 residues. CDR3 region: CAVLAGGPTGELFF. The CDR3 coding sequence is TGTGCCGTCCTAGCGGGAGGGCCCACCGGGGAGCTGTTTTTT.

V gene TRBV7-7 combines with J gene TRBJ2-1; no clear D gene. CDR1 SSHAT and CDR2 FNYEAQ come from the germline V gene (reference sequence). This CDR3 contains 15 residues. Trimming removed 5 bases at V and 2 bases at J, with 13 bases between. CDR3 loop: CASSPESTPYNEQFF. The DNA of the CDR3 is TGTGCCAGCAGCCCAGAATCGACTCCCTACAATGAGCAGTTCTTC.